This TCR beta chain was captured in a study of shared clonotypes between healthy human individuals. Study-level findings and limits: Of the naive CD4 clonotypes, around 4.9% were shared across several donors.

Naive CD8 populations comprised CD45RO-negative cells positively selected for CCR7, excluding terminally differentiated effector memory CD45RA+ cells. TCRdb's copy holds only in-frame clones and misses some; the assay was immunoSEQ multiplex PCR. The data hold about 2 million clones, with approximately 94% observed a single time. As for this clone: Antigen: not known.

Sequencing was done on a sample of naive CD8+ T cells sorted from blood. This receptor was taken from a man in his late teens or twenties in good health.

CDR3 coding DNA: TGTGCCAGCAGCTCCCCTTGGGTACCCTACAATGAGCAGTTCTTC. Its translation is CASSSPWVPYNEQFF. J is TRBJ2-1 and V is TRBV7-2; no clear D gene. The CDR3 loop spans 15 amino acids. The V gene's germline CDR1 is SGHTA and CDR2 FQGNSA. The V end was cut by 4 bases, the J end by 2 bases, with 12 bases between.